The clone carrying this TCR beta chain was seen a few times. The CDR3 loop spans 14 amino acids. Germline V gene data show CDR1 as LNHDA and CDR2 as SQIVND (reference sequence). Unmatched junction bases numbered 7, after V lost 7 bases and J lost 7 bases. These data originate in a study of cytomegalovirus exposure and HLA in healthy donors. PCR involved 60 Vbeta and 13 Jbeta primers. Assay: immunoSEQ multiplex PCR; the TCRdb copy retains only in-frame clones and omits some. The sample holds about 160,000 clones; 70% to 80% are singletons and the top ten take roughly 1%. This clonotype originated in a woman aged 40 to 50 in good health and CMV-seronegative. The chain has TRBV19 and TRBJ1-4; 9 bases map to TRBD1. Input material: PBMCs. This CDR3 reads CASTIGQGIEKLFF. The CDR3 bases are TGTGCCAGTACCATTGGACAGGGGATTGAAAAACTGTTTTTT.